Following are 9 T cell receptor beta chains from one sample sequenced in a study of cytomegalovirus exposure and HLA in healthy donors. The protocol was immunoSEQ multiplex PCR, while the TCRdb copy is restricted to in-frame clones and leaves out a portion. The sample yields about 160,000 clones, 88% seen once. Sample: PBMCs. The receptor set was obtained from a man between 18 and 29 years old in good health and CMV-seronegative.

V usage is TRBV11-2 and J usage is TRBJ2-7; 9 bases are shared with TRBD2. Germline V gene data show CDR1 as SGHAT and CDR2 as FQNNGV. The ends lost 5 bases at V and 1 base at J; junction bases unmatched: 3. The CDR3 is made up of 14 amino acids. The CDR3 region has the DNA TGTGCCAGCAGCCCGAGCGGGGGGTCCTACGAGCAGTACGTC. Translated, it gives CASSPSGGSYEQYV.

The J gene is TRBJ1-2, the V gene TRBV7-8; TRBD1 agrees at 7 bases. The CDR3 contains 15 residues. Per germline, CDR1 SGHVS and CDR2 FQNEAQ. With 5 bases clipped from V and 4 bases from J, the junction kept 10 bases outside the gene matches. CDR3 protein: CASSTGQAIGYGYTF. The CDR3 DNA reads as TGTGCCAGCAGCACAGGACAGGCAATCGGCTATGGCTACACCTTC.

This clone was found once. This chain links TRBV29-1 with TRBJ1-3, with TRBD1 as a possible D gene (6 bases). The CDR3 length is 13 residues. Germline CDR1 reads SQVTM; CDR2 reads ANQGSEA. V was cut by 4 bases and J by 4 bases, with 11 bases left in between. The CDR3 here is CSVADRPGNTIYF. CDR3 nucleotides: TGCAGCGTTGCGGACAGACCGGGAAACACCATATATTTT.

The chain carries TRBV5-1 and TRBJ2-3; 7 bases are shared with TRBD1. There are 15 residues in the CDR3. Germline assignment: CDR1 SGHRS and CDR2 YFSETQ. The V segment lost 2 bases and the J segment 3 bases; nucleotides outside the gene matches: 6. Here the CDR3 DNA reads TGCGCCAGCAGCTTCGGAAGGGGGCAGACAGATACGCAGTATTTT. It encodes CASSFGRGQTDTQYF.

The chain links TRBV19 to TRBJ1-6, with D maybe TRBD1 (6 bases). Trimming removed 1 base from V and 6 bases from J, with 10 bases in between. From germline, CDR1 is LNHDA and CDR2 SQIVND (reference sequence). CDR3 length: 15 amino acids. CDR3 loop: CASSIGFRGNSPLHF. Here the CDR3 DNA reads TGTGCCAGTAGTATAGGTTTCAGGGGTAATTCACCCCTCCACTTT.

The rearrangement links TRBV29-1 to TRBJ1-1; a weak D match, TRBD1 (6 bases). This CDR3 has 13 residues. Between the trimmed V and J ends, which lost 6 bases and 5 bases, there was a span of 16 bases. Germline V gene sequence: CDR1 SQVTM, CDR2 ANQGSEA. CDR3 coding DNA: TGCAGCGTCACCCACAGGGTATCGACTGAAGCTTTCTTT. It codes for CSVTHRVSTEAFF. The entire variable domain, with the rest obtained from reference TRBV29-1 and TRBJ1-1, is as follows: SAVISQKPSRDICQRGTSLTIQCQVDSQVTMMFWYRQQPGQSLTLIATANQGSEATYESGFVIDKFPISRPNLTFSTLTVSNMSPEDSSIYLCSVTHRVSTEAFFGQGTRLTVV.

The genes are TRBV27 and TRBJ1-2; tentative D call: TRBD1 (5 bases). Germline CDR1 and CDR2: MNHEY and SMNVEV (reference sequence). The CDR3 covers 14 residues. V was pared by 9 bases and J by 4 bases, with 18 bases between. CDR3: CASSASRVSYGYTF. The CDR3 coding sequence is TGTGCCAGTTCAGCTTCCAGGGTCAGCTATGGCTACACCTTC.

The chain recombines TRBV6-1 with TRBJ1-3, with D possibly matching TRBD1 (5 bases). Looked up from germline, CDR1 is MNHNS and CDR2 is SASEGT. This CDR3 spans 13 amino acids. V was trimmed by 10 bases and J by 0 bases, leaving 10 bases between them. Here the CDR3 DNA reads TGTGCCACCAGGGCAGTCTCTGGAAACACCATATATTTT. Protein sequence: CATRAVSGNTIYF.

This chain links TRBV27 with TRBJ2-5; no firm D call. Trimming left V 6 bases short and J 5 bases short, with 13 bases between. Germline V gene lookup returns CDR1 MNHEY and CDR2 SMNVEV (reference sequence). The CDR3 contains 13 residues. DNA for the CDR3: TGTGCCAGCAGACCCATAGTTGTCGAGACCCAGTACTTC. The encoded protein is CASRPIVVETQYF.